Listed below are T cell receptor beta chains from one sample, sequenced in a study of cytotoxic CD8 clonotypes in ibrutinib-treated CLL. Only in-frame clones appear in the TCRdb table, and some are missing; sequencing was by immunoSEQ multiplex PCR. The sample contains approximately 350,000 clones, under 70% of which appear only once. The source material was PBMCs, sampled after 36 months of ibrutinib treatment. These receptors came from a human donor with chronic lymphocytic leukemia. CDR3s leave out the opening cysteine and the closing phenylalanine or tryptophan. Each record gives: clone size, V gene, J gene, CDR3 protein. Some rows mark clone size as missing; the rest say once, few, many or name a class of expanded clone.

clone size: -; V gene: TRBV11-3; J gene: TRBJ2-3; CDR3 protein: ASSRGLAGTDTQY
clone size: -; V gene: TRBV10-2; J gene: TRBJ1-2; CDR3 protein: ASSPFRTGKDGYT
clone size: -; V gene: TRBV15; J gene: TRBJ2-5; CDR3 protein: ATSREGEETQY
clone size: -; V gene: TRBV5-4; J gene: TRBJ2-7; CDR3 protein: ASSFRLLAESYEQY
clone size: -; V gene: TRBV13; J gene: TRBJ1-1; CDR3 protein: ASSLEQFTEAF
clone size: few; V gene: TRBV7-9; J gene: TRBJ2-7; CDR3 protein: ASSLGGEKQY
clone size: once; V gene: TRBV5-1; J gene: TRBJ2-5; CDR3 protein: ASSLDELAGADFRETQY
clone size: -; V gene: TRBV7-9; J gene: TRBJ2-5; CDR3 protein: ASSLATVETQY
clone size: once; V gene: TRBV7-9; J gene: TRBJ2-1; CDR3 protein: ASSVGLASSYNEQF
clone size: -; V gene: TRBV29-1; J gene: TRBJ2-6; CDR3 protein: SVVGQGSSGANVLT
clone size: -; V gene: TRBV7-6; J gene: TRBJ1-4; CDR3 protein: ASSFHGGRNEKLF
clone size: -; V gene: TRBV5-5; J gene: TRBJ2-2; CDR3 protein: ASSLHPQTVNTGELF
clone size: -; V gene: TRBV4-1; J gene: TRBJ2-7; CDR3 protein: ASSRARTGGAEQY
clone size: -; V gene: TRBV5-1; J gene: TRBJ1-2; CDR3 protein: ASSSGGTEYYGYT
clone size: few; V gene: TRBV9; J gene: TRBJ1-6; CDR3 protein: ASSVGPSWNSPLH
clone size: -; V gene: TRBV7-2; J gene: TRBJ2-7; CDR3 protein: ASSTGTGAREQY
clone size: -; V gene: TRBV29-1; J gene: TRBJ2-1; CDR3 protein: SGSRLAGYNEQF
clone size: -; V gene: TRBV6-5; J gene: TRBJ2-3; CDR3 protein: ASNDRAGTDTQY
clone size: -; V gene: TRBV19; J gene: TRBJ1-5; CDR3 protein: ASARVVNQPQH
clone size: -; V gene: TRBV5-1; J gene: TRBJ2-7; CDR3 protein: ASSWGTGPHEQY
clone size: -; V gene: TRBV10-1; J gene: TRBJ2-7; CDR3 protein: ASSEDRGYEQY
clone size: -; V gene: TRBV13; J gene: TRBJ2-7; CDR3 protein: ASSEGQAYEQY
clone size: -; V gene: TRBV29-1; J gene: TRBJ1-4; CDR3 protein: SVLGLGNEKLF
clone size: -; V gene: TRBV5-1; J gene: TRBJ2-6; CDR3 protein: ASSYRAGANVLT
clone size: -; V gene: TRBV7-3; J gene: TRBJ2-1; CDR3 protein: ASSLGLSSYNEQF
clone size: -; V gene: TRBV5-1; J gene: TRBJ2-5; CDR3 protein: ASSSQGAFGSGETQY
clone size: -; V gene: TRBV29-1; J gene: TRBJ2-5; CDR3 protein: SAGEGGAQY
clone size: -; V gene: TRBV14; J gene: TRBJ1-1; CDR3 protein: ASSRRQILPRGTTTEAF
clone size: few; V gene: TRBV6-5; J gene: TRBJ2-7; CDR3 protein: ASSSTRSYEQY
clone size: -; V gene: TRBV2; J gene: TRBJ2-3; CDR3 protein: ASSADRASTDTQY
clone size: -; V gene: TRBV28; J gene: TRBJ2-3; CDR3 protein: ASSTSGIVSDTQY
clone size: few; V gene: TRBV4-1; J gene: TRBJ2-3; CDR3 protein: ASSQGRGTLN
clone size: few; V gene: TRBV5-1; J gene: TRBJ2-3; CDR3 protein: ASSLAGADLDTQY
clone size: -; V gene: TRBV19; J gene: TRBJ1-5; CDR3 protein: ASSTAGTGNQPQH
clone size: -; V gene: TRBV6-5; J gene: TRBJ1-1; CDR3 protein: ASTGGVMNTEAF
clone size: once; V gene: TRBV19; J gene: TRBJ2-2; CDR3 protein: ASSTWTLTGELF
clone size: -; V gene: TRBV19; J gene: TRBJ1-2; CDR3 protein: ASSIDRAGGYT
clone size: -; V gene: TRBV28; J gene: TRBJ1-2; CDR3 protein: ASSKQGRANYGYT
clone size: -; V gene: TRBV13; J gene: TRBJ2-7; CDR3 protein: ASSSPINGYEQY
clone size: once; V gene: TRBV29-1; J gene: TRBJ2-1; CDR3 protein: SVGWLAGLNEQF
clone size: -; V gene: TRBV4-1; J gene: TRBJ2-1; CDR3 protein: ASLGGSSYNEQF
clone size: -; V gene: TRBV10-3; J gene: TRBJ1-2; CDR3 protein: AIKGTGPNYGYT
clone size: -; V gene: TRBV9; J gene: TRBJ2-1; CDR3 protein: ASSVEGWDNEQF
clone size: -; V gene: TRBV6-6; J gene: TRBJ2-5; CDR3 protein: ASSPRHQETQY
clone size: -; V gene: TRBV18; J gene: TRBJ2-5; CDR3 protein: ASSSTGERETQY
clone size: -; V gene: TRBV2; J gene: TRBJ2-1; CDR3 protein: ASSRGVTEMAALGQF
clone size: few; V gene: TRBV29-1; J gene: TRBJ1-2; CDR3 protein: SVGGTGPYGYT
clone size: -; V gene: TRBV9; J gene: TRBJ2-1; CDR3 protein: ASSEWGQGITYNEQF
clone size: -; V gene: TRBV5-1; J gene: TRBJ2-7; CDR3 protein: ASSLYPPGGTGSYEQY
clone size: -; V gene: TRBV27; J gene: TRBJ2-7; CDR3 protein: ASTRHSGQRGEQY
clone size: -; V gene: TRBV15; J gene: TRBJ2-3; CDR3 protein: ATSRLRREGTDTQY
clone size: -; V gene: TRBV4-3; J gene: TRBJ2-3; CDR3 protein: ASSQDWRGGTDTQY
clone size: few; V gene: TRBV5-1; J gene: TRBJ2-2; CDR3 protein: ASSLDLAGELF